The clone carrying this TCR beta chain was seen repeatedly, ten times or more. This sample is part of a study of T cells after yellow fever vaccination. V lost 3 bases to trimming and J lost 7 bases, with 13 bases between them. Germline V CDR1 and CDR2: DFQATT, SNEGSKA (reference sequence). This CDR3 spans 13 amino acids. TCRdb re-called the 5' RACE reads with MiXCR, one entry per CDR3 protein. The sample lists about 69,000 distinct CDR3 sequences, around 5% occurring once. This sample comprised CD4+ T cells sorted from PBMCs, obtained more than 13 days after the first yellow fever vaccination. The genes are TRBV20-1 and TRBJ2-1; D is possibly TRBD1 or TRBD2 (5 bases each). The origin of this receptor is a man aged 18 to 29 who received the YFV17D yellow fever vaccine. In DNA form, the CDR3 reads TGCAGTGCTAGGAAATGGGGGAATAATGAGCAGTTCTTC. Residues: CSARKWGNNEQFF.